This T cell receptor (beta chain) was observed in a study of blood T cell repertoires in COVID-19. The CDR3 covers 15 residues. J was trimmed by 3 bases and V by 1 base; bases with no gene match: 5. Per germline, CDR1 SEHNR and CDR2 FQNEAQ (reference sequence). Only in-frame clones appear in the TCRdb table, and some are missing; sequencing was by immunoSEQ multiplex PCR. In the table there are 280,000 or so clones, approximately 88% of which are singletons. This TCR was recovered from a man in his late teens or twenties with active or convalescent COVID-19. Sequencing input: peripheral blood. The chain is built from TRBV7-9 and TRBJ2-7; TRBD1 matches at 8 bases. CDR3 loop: CASSLVQGVVYEQYF. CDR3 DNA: TGTGCCAGCAGCTTAGTACAGGGGGTTGTCTACGAGCAGTACTTC.